The 4 T cell receptor beta chains reported below all come from one sample, sequenced in a study of cytomegalovirus exposure and HLA in healthy donors. The method was immunoSEQ multiplex PCR; TCRdb's version includes in-frame clones alone and lacks a portion of them. The data contain some 150,000 clones, roughly nine tenths of them singletons. Specimen: PBMCs. These receptors came from a woman between 18 and 29 years old in good health and CMV-seropositive.

The chain is built from TRBV19 and TRBJ1-2; D is unresolved. V gave up 3 bases and J gave up 6 bases, with 5 bases separating them. The germline V gene has CDR1 LNHDA and CDR2 SQIVND (reference sequence). The CDR3 sequence is 11 residues long. CDR3 in amino acids: CASSISDGYTF. The CDR3 DNA follows: TGTGCCAGTAGTATTTCCGATGGCTACACCTTC. Combining the CDR3 with reference TRBV19 and TRBJ1-2 gives the whole variable domain DGGITQSPKYLFRKEGQNVTLSCEQNLNHDAMYWYRQDPGQGLRLIYYSQIVNDFQKGDIAEGYSVSREKKESFPLTVTSAQKNPTAFYLCASSISDGYTFGSGTRLTVV.

For the CDR3, the DNA is TGTGCCAGCAGTACGAGCTCTGGGGCCAACGTCCTGACTTTC. Amino acid sequence: CASSTSSGANVLTF. The chain carries TRBV27 and TRBJ2-6, with no clear D. The germline gives CDR1 MNHEY, CDR2 SMNVEV (reference sequence). This CDR3 region has 14 residues. With 5 bases removed from V and 0 bases from J, the gap between germline ends came to 5 bases. The full variable domain, rest sourced from reference TRBV27 and TRBJ2-6, is EAQVTQNPRYLITVTGKKLTVTCSQNMNHEYMSWYRQDPGLGLRQIYYSMNVEVTDKGDVPEGYKVSRKEKRNFPLILESPSPNQTSLYFCASSTSSGANVLTFGAGSRLTVL.

The gene calls are TRBV10-3 and TRBJ2-1; 9 bases line up with TRBD2. V shed 0 bases, J shed 3 bases, and the junction held 3 bases outside the gene matches. Germline V gene sequence: CDR1 ENHRY, CDR2 SYGVKD. The CDR3 length is 16 residues. The CDR3 DNA sequence: TGTGCCATCAGTGAGTCAAGCGGGGGGAACTACAATGAGCAGTTCTTC. This gives the protein CAISESSGGNYNEQFF.

CDR3 protein: CASSSPGTGRTEAFF. The CDR3 bases are TGTGCCAGCAGCTCGCCCGGGACAGGGCGAACTGAAGCTTTCTTT. This chain uses TRBV11-2 with TRBJ1-1, with 9 nucleotides matching TRBD1. V lost 4 bases and J lost 5; bases outside the gene matches: 8. The CDR3 runs 15 residues. Germline V gene sequence: CDR1 SGHAT, CDR2 FQNNGV.